Listed below are T cell receptor beta chains from one sample, sequenced in a study of response to subunit inactivated influenza vaccine. TCRdb re-derived calls from the RT-PCR reads in MiXCR, one entry per CDR3 protein. This sample yields hundreds of thousands of distinct CDR3 sequences, of which about 25% are seen a single time; approximately 2% belongs to the top ten. Specimen: CD4+ T cells sorted from PBMCs, collected more than 4 days after vaccination. The receptors here all came from a man aged 45-60 years who received an inactivated influenza vaccine. CDR3s include the opening cysteine and the closing phenylalanine or tryptophan. D genes are given only for firm matches. Rows may omit the clone size; those that give it use once, few, many or a size class.

TGTGCCAGCAGTTTGGGGACACAGAATGAAAAACTGTTTTTT | CASSLGTQNEKLFF | TRBJ1-4 | TRBV12-3/TRBV12-4 | NA | 14 | NA
TGCAGTGCTGGGCGGGGCCTTAATGAGCAGTTCTTC | CSAGRGLNEQFF | TRBJ2-1 | TRBV20-1 | NA | 12 | NA
TGCGCCAGCAGGGCGGCGTTAACTAGCACAGATACGCAGTATTTT | CASRAALTSTDTQYF | TRBJ2-3 | TRBV5-1 | NA | 15 | NA
TGCAGTGCTAGTACTAGCGGGACCTACAATGAGCAGTTCTTC | CSASTSGTYNEQFF | TRBJ2-1 | TRBV20-1 | NA | 14 | TRBD2
TGTGCCAGCAGCATGGACGCGTATGGCTACACCTTC | CASSMDAYGYTF | TRBJ1-2 | TRBV7-2 | NA | 12 | NA
TGTGCCAGCAGCCTACAGGGAGAGACTGTCAATGAGCAGTTCTTC | CASSLQGETVNEQFF | TRBJ2-1 | TRBV12-3/TRBV12-4 | few | 15 | NA
TGTGCCAGCAGTCCCGGAGAGAACAATGAGCAGTTCTTC | CASSPGENNEQFF | TRBJ2-1 | TRBV12-3/TRBV12-4 | many | 13 | NA
TGCAGTGCTTCAGCGGGCTTTTACAATGAGCAGTTCTTC | CSASAGFYNEQFF | TRBJ2-1 | TRBV20-1 | NA | 13 | NA
TGTGCCAGCAGCCAAGATAGGAGTCCCGGCACAGATACGCAGTATTTT | CASSQDRSPGTDTQYF | TRBJ2-3 | TRBV3-1 | NA | 16 | NA
TGTGCCAGCAGTTCCGGGACACTTTACAATGAGCAGTTCTTC | CASSSGTLYNEQFF | TRBJ2-1 | TRBV12-3/TRBV12-4 | NA | 14 | NA
TGCAGTGCTAGTGGCCCCCGACAGGGGGCCTGGTACGAGCAGTACTTC | CSASGPRQGAWYEQYF | TRBJ2-7 | TRBV20-1 | few | 16 | TRBD1
TGTGCCACCAGTGGACTACAGGGATCCCAAGAGACCCAGTACTTC | CATSGLQGSQETQYF | TRBJ2-5 | TRBV24-1 | NA | 15 | NA
TGCGCCAGCAGCTCTCGGACAGGTCCCCTTTTCGATGAGCAGTTCTTC | CASSSRTGPLFDEQFF | TRBJ2-1 | TRBV5-1 | NA | 16 | TRBD1
TGCGCCAGCAGCTTAGCGGAGCAAGAGACCCAGTACTTC | CASSLAEQETQYF | TRBJ2-5 | TRBV5-1 | few | 13 | NA
TGTGCCAGCAGGCGGGACAGTGATGGCTACACCTTC | CASRRDSDGYTF | TRBJ1-2 | TRBV6-5 | NA | 12 | TRBD1
TGTGCCAGCAGTGACAGGGGCACCAAAAACATTCAGTACTTC | CASSDRGTKNIQYF | TRBJ2-4 | TRBV12-3/TRBV12-4 | few | 14 | TRBD1
TGCAGTGCTAGAGATGGGAGGGGGTCCACAGATACGCAGTATTTT | CSARDGRGSTDTQYF | TRBJ2-3 | TRBV20-1 | few | 15 | NA
TGTGCCAGCAGCCGTTTATACAGAGACAATGAGCAGTTCTTC | CASSRLYRDNEQFF | TRBJ2-1 | TRBV5-5 | NA | 14 | NA
TGTGCCAGCAGACGGGACAGATACGAGCAGTACTTC | CASRRDRYEQYF | TRBJ2-7 | TRBV12-3/TRBV12-4 | NA | 12 | TRBD1
TGTGCCAGCAGCGTTGGTGACAGGACTACGCAGTATTTT | CASSVGDRTTQYF | TRBJ2-3 | TRBV9 | NA | 13 | NA
TGTGCCAGCAGCCAATCCCGGGTAGCTACGGGCGAGCAGTACTTC | CASSQSRVATGEQYF | TRBJ2-7 | TRBV3-1 | few | 15 | NA
TGTGCCAGCAGCGTGGGACAGGATCCCTCCTACGAGCAGTACTTC | CASSVGQDPSYEQYF | TRBJ2-7 | TRBV7-9 | NA | 15 | TRBD1
TGTGCCAGCAGGGGGGGAGAGGTGGGTGAGCAGTTCTTC | CASRGGEVGEQFF | TRBJ2-1 | TRBV2 | NA | 13 | NA
TGTGCCAGCAGCGAGACAGGGAGGTCTAATGAAAAACTGTTTTTT | CASSETGRSNEKLFF | TRBJ1-4 | TRBV2 | NA | 15 | TRBD1
TGTGCCGGGAGCGGGGGGGACACAGATACGCAGTATTTT | CAGSGGDTDTQYF | TRBJ2-3 | TRBV9 | NA | 13 | TRBD2
TGTGCCAGCAGTCTCCGGGTGGGCAATGAGCAGTTCTTC | CASSLRVGNEQFF | TRBJ2-1 | TRBV28 | NA | 13 | NA
TGTGCCAGCAGCCCGGAGGGGGCGAACTATATCAACTATGGCTACACCTTC | CASSPEGANYINYGYTF | TRBJ1-2 | TRBV7-9 | NA | 17 | TRBD1
TGCGCCAGCAGCTTGGGACTAGGCCTCTACGAGCAGTACTTC | CASSLGLGLYEQYF | TRBJ2-7 | TRBV5-1 | few | 14 | NA
TGCGCCAGCAGCTACGGGGAGTCAGCGGGAAAACTGTTTTTT | CASSYGESAGKLFF | TRBJ1-4 | TRBV5-1 | few | 14 | NA
TGTGCCAGCAGCTTGGGGTACATGGGACTAGCGGTCACAGATACGCAGTATTTT | CASSLGYMGLAVTDTQYF | TRBJ2-3 | TRBV11-2 | many | 18 | TRBD2
TGTGCCAGCAGCTTAGCGTTTTTAACAGGGGGGGAGACCCAGTACTTC | CASSLAFLTGGETQYF | TRBJ2-5 | TRBV7-2 | few | 16 | TRBD1
TGCAGCGTTGGACAGTATGAGCAGTTCTTC | CSVGQYEQFF | TRBJ2-1 | TRBV29-1 | NA | 10 | NA
TGCAGTGCCAATGACAGGGATACTAGCACAGATACGCAGTATTTT | CSANDRDTSTDTQYF | TRBJ2-3 | TRBV20-1 | NA | 15 | TRBD1
TGTGCCAGCAGCCCGGGACAGGGTCGACAGCCCCAGCATTTT | CASSPGQGRQPQHF | TRBJ1-5 | TRBV28 | NA | 14 | TRBD1
TGTGCCAGCAGCGTAGAACCGGGACAGAGCTCCTACGAGCAGTACTTC | CASSVEPGQSSYEQYF | TRBJ2-7 | TRBV9 | few | 16 | TRBD1
TGTGCCAGCAGCTTAGCCGCCTACTCAGATACGCAGTATTTT | CASSLAAYSDTQYF | TRBJ2-3 | TRBV7-2 | few | 14 | NA
TGCGCCAGCAGCTTGGGCTTGCAACAGCCCCAGCATTTT | CASSLGLQQPQHF | TRBJ1-5 | TRBV5-1 | few | 13 | NA
TGTGCCAGCAGTTACCCCACAGCAGGGCTCACAGCCTACGAGCAGTACTTC | CASSYPTAGLTAYEQYF | TRBJ2-7 | TRBV6-2/TRBV6-3 | NA | 17 | NA
TGTGCCAGCGGTCGGGACCGAAATCAGCCCCAGCATTTT | CASGRDRNQPQHF | TRBJ1-5 | TRBV7-9 | NA | 13 | NA
TGCGCCAGCAGCTTGGCCCTGGGGGGGCAAGAGACCCAGTACTTC | CASSLALGGQETQYF | TRBJ2-5 | TRBV5-1 | few | 15 | TRBD2
TGTGCCTGGAGTGTGTTTGACTCGTATGGCTACACCTTC | CAWSVFDSYGYTF | TRBJ1-2 | TRBV30 | NA | 13 | NA
TGTGCCAGCAGCTTTCGGGTAGGGCAGCCCCAGCATTTT | CASSFRVGQPQHF | TRBJ1-5 | TRBV7-2 | many | 13 | NA
TGTGCCAGCAGTTTTTTGGGAGGACCCCTGAAGGCTTTCTTT | CASSFLGGPLKAFF | TRBJ1-1 | TRBV27 | few | 14 | NA
TGCGCCAGCAGCCCAACCATAGCGGGGGGCCAGCCAGTACCTTATTACAATGAGCAGTTCTTC | CASSPTIAGGQPVPYYNEQFF | TRBJ2-1 | TRBV5-1 | NA | 21 | TRBD2
TGTGCCAGCAGCCGGACTAGCGGGAGGATCCCCTACAATGAGCAGTTCTTC | CASSRTSGRIPYNEQFF | TRBJ2-1 | TRBV28 | NA | 17 | TRBD2
TGCAGTGCTAGGCCGGGACTAGCGGGATCCGATACGCAGTATTTT | CSARPGLAGSDTQYF | TRBJ2-3 | TRBV20-1 | few | 15 | TRBD2
TGCAGTCCAACACAGGGCTTAGGCGCCGGGGAGCTGTTTTTT | CSPTQGLGAGELFF | TRBJ2-2 | TRBV20-1 | NA | 14 | NA
TGTGCCAGCACCCTAGCGTCGGGACAGGGTTACGAGCAGTACTTC | CASTLASGQGYEQYF | TRBJ2-7 | TRBV7-2 | NA | 15 | TRBD1
TGTGCCAGCAGCTTTGACAGGGGGCCTAGTTATGGCTACACCTTC | CASSFDRGPSYGYTF | TRBJ1-2 | TRBV5-6 | NA | 15 | TRBD1
TGTGCCAGCAGTTTAACCAGGGTCGACCAGCCCCAGCATTTT | CASSLTRVDQPQHF | TRBJ1-5 | TRBV12-3/TRBV12-4 | many | 14 | NA
TGTGCCAGCAGCTTTCGCGGGAGATTCCAAGAGACCCAGTACTTC | CASSFRGRFQETQYF | TRBJ2-5 | TRBV7-9 | NA | 15 | TRBD2
TGCGCCAGCAGCCCTACCACGACAGGTACCGGGGAGCTGTTTTTT | CASSPTTTGTGELFF | TRBJ2-2 | TRBV5-1 | NA | 15 | NA
TGCGCCAGCAGCCAAGACCGGGCAGGGGAAGCTTTCTTT | CASSQDRAGEAFF | TRBJ1-1 | TRBV4-3 | few | 13 | NA
TGCAGCGGGTCGGGGGGGGATGAAAAACTGTTTTTT | CSGSGGDEKLFF | TRBJ1-4 | TRBV29-1 | NA | 12 | NA
TGCAGTGCTAGAAGGGGCACGAACACTGAAGCTTTCTTT | CSARRGTNTEAFF | TRBJ1-1 | TRBV20-1 | NA | 13 | NA
TGTGCCAGCAGCTCCAGAGGCCGAGACAGGGGGCGAGAGCAGTACTTC | CASSSRGRDRGREQYF | TRBJ2-7 | TRBV7-2 | few | 16 | TRBD1
TGCAGTGCTAGAGATCTCTTGTACGGGCAAGAGACCCAGTACTTC | CSARDLLYGQETQYF | TRBJ2-5 | TRBV20-1 | NA | 15 | NA